Below are 11 T cell receptor beta chains sequenced from a single sample in a study of spatial heterogeneity in lung cancer. Time point here: sample taken at primary tumor resection. TCRs were sequenced from unsorted whole RNA of tumor, nontumor lung or PBMC. TCRdb used MiXCR to reprocess the 5' RACE reads, holding one entry per CDR3 protein. The data show about 82,000 distinct CDR3 sequences, with roughly 12% seen just once and around 4.3% held by the top ten. The sequencing here drew on PBMCs, taken at surgery. The receptors derive from a male donor with early-stage non-small cell lung cancer.

The V gene is TRBV7-9, the J gene TRBJ2-1; D possibly corresponds to TRBD1 (6 bases). Germline assignment: CDR1 SEHNR and CDR2 FQNEAQ (reference sequence). Trimming left V 4 bases short and J 0 bases short, with 13 bases between. The CDR3 runs 16 residues. The CDR3 DNA reads as TGTGCCAGCAGCTCATTGACAGGATCCTCCTACAATGAGCAGTTCTTC. It codes for CASSSLTGSSYNEQFF.

In its sample, this clonotype was seen a few times. The rearrangement uses TRBV2 and TRBJ1-1, with 7 bases that match TRBD1. With V trimmed by 8 bases and J by 8 bases, 11 bases remained unmatched. The V gene's germline CDR1 is SNHLY and CDR2 FYNNEI. The CDR3 is made up of 13 amino acids. The CDR3 coding sequence is TGTGCCAGCTCCCTCGGGAGGGGGCAAGAAGCTTTCTTT. It yields the protein CASSLGRGQEAFF.

This chain links TRBV29-1 with TRBJ2-7; 10 bases align to TRBD2. This CDR3 region has 14 residues. Germline-derived CDR1 and CDR2 are SQVTM and ANQGSEA. Trimming at V came to 3 bases and at J to 7 bases, leaving 9 bases not matched to a gene. In DNA, the CDR3 is TGCAGCGTTGAGGGGACTAGCGAGCCGGGGGAGCAGTACTTC. Its translation: CSVEGTSEPGEQYF.

Sample share makes this clonotype medium-sized (0.01 to 0.1%). V and J are TRBV4-1 and TRBJ2-3, with D tentatively TRBD2 (6 bases). Trimming cost V 1 base and J 6 bases, with 14 bases left between them. The length of the CDR3 is 15 residues. Germline V gene lookup returns CDR1 MGHRA and CDR2 YSYEKL. This chain's CDR3 is CASSQGSGGMDTQYF. CDR3 in DNA: TGCGCCAGCAGCCAAGGGAGCGGCGGGATGGATACGCAGTATTTT.

This clonotype was observed a few times. The V and J genes are TRBV6-5 and TRBJ2-1; 9 positions agree with TRBD2. V trimming: 7 bases; J trimming: 9 bases; junction bases outside the gene matches: 16. CDR3 size: 16 residues. Germline V lookup: CDR1 MNHEY, CDR2 SVGAGI. Here the CDR3 DNA reads TGTGCCAGCATCCCTAAAAGAGGTAGCGGGGGCGGTGAGCAGTTCTTC. It encodes CASIPKRGSGGGEQFF.

This clonotype was observed a few times. This sequence joins TRBV6-5 and TRBJ1-2; TRBD1 might be the D (6 bases). Germline lookup yields CDR1 MNHEY and CDR2 SVGAGI. The CDR3 loop spans 13 amino acids. V lost 7 bases to trimming and J lost 6 bases, with 15 bases between them. The CDR3 loop is CASKGGHQNGYTF. In DNA, the CDR3 is TGTGCCAGCAAGGGGGGCCATCAGAATGGCTACACCTTC.

This clonotype has more than one count but fewer than ten. This chain joins TRBV19 and TRBJ1-2; D remains ambiguous. The CDR3 spans 14 residues. V was shortened by 0 bases and J by 8 bases, with 13 bases between the two germline ends. CDR1 is LNHDA and CDR2 is SQIVND in the germline V gene (reference sequence). For the CDR3, the DNA is TGTGCCAGTAGTATAGATCGTGGAGGGCACGGCTACACCTTC. It codes for CASSIDRGGHGYTF.

Only a few counts were recorded for this clonotype. The CDR3 spells CASSVALSRDTQYF. The DNA of the CDR3 is TGTGCCAGCAGCGTAGCTCTATCCCGAGATACGCAGTATTTT. The J gene is TRBJ2-3, the V gene TRBV9; no clear D. The germline V gene encodes CDR1 SGDLS and CDR2 YYNGEE. Deletions cut 0 bases from V and 5 bases from J, with 10 bases between. The CDR3 is 14 amino acids. The whole variable domain, remainder taken from reference TRBV9 and TRBJ2-3, is DSGVTQTPKHLITATGQRVTLRCSPRSGDLSVYWYQQSLDQGLQFLIQYYNGEERAKGNILERFSAQQFPDLHSELNLSSLELGDSALYFCASSVALSRDTQYFGPGTRLTVL.

This rearrangement joins TRBV7-9 to TRBJ2-5; TRBD2 aligns across 7 bases. Trimming cost V 5 bases and J 2 bases; bases outside gene matches: 8. CDR3 length equals 15 residues. CDR1 is SEHNR and CDR2 is FQNEAQ in the germline V gene (reference sequence). The CDR3 reads CASSTGLELQETQYF. CDR3 bases: TGTGCCAGCAGCACTGGACTAGAGCTGCAAGAGACCCAGTACTTC.

This clonotype has just a few counts. This chain connects TRBV3-1 to TRBJ2-7; the D gene is possibly TRBD2 (5 bases). Germline CDR1 LGHDT, CDR2 YNNKEL (reference sequence). This CDR3 spans 14 amino acids. Trimming removed 4 bases at V and 6 bases at J, with 16 bases between. CDR3 DNA: TGTGCCAGCAGCCCACCCGGCGGGTTGATCGAGCAGTACTTC. Translated: CASSPPGGLIEQYF.

This chain joins TRBV7-2 and TRBJ2-2; D is unresolved. Germline CDR1 reads SGHTA; CDR2 reads FQGNSA. The V end was cut by 5 bases, the J end by 9 bases, with 10 bases between. The CDR3 totals 12 residues. CDR3 protein: CASSPLSRELFF. CDR3 bases: TGTGCCAGCAGCCCACTTAGTAGGGAGCTGTTTTTT.